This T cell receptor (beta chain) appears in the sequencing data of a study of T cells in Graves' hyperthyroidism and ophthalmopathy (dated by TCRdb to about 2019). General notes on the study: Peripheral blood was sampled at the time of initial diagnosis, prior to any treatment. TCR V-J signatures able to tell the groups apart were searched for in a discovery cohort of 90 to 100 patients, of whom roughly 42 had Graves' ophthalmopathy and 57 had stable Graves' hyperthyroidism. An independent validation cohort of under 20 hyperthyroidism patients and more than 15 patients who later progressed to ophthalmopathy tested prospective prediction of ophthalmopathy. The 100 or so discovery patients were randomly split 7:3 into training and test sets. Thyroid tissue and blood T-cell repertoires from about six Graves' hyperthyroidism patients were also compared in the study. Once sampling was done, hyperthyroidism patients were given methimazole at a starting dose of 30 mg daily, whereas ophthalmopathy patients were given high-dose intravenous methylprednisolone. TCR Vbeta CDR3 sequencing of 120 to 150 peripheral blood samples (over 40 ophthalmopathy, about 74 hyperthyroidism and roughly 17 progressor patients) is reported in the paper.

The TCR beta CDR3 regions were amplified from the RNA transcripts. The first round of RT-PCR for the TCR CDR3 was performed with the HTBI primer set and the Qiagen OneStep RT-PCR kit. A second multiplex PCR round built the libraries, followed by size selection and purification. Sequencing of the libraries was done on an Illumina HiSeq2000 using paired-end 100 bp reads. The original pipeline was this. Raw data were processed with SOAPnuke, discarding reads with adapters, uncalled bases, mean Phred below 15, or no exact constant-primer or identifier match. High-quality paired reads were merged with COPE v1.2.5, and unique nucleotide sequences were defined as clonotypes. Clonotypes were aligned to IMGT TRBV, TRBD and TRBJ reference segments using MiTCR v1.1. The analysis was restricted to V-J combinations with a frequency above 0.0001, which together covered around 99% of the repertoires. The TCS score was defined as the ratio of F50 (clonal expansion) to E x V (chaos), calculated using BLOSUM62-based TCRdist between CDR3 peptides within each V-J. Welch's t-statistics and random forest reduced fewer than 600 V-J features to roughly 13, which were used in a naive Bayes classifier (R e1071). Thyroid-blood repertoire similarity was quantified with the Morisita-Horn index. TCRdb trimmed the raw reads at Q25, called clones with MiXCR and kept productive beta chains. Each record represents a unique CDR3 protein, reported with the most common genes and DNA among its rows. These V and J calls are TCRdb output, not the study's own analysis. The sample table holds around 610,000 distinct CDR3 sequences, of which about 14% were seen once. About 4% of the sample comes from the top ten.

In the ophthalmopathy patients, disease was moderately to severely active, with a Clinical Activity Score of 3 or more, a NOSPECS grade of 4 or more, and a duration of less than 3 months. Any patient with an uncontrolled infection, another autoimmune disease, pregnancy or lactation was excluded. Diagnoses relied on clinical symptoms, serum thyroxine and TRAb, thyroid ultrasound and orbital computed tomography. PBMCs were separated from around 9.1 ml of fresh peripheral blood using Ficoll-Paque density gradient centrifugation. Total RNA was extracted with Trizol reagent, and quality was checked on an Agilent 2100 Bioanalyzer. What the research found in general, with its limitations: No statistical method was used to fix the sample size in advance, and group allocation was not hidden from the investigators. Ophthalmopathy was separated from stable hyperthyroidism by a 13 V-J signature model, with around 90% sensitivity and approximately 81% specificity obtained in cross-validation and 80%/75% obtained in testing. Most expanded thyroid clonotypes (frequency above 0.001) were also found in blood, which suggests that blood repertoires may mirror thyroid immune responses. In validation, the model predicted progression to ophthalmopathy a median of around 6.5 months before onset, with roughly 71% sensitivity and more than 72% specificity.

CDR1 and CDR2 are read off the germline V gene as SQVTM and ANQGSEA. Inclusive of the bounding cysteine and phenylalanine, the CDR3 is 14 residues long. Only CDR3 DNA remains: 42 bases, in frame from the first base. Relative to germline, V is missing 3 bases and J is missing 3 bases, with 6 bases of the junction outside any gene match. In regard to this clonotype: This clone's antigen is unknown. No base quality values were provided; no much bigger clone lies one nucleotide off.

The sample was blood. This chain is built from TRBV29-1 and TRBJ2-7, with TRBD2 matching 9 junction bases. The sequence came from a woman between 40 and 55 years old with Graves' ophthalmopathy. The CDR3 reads CSVEAGGPFYEQYF. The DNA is TGCAGCGTTGAGGCGGGAGGGCCCTTCTACGAGCAGTACTTC.